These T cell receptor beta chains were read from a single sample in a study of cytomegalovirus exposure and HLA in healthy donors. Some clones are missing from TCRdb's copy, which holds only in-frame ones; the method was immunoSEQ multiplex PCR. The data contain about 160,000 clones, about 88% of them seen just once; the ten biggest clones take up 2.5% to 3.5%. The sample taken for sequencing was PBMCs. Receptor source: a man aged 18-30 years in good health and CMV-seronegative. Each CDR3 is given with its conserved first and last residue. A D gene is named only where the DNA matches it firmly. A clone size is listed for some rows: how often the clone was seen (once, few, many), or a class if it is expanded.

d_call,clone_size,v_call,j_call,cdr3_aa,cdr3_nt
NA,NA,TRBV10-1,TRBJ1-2,CASSEDRYYGYTF,TGCGCCAGCAGTGAAGACAGGTACTATGGCTACACCTTC
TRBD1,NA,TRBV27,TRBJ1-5,CASRQGLTGNQPQHF,TGTGCCAGCCGACAGGGGCTCACTGGTAATCAGCCCCAGCATTTT
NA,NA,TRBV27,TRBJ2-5,CASSFLSGPQETQYF,TGTGCCAGCAGCTTCCTGAGCGGTCCTCAAGAGACCCAGTACTTC
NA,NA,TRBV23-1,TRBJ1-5,CASSRSSGDQPQHF,TGCGCCAGCAGTCGGTCGTCAGGGGATCAGCCCCAGCATTTT
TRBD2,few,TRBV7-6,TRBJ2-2,CASTLGLAGAGELFF,TGTGCCAGCACCTTGGGACTAGCGGGAGCCGGGGAGCTGTTTTTT
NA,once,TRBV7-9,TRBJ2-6,CASSLQDSGANVLTF,TGTGCCAGCAGCTTACAGGACTCTGGGGCCAACGTCCTGACTTTC
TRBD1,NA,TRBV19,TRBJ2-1,CASSLIGQGNEQFF,TGTGCCAGTAGCCTGATAGGACAGGGCAATGAGCAGTTCTTC
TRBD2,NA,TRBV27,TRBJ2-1,CASQLSAHSYYGGGSYNEQFF,TGTGCCAGCCAGTTGTCCGCACATTCTTATTATGGGGGAGGGTCCTACAATGAGCAGTTCTTC
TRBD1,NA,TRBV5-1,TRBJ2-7,CASSLTGQGAYEQYF,TGCGCCAGCAGCTTGACGGGACAGGGGGCCTACGAGCAGTACTTC
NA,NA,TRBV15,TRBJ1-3,CATSKVGLSGNTIYF,TGTGCCACCAGCAAGGTCGGACTCTCTGGAAACACCATATATTTT
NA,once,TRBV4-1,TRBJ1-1,CASSSSGDGDTEAFF,TGCGCCAGCAGCTCCTCGGGAGATGGGGACACTGAAGCTTTCTTT